The present entry profiles one T cell receptor (beta chain) with its context. The source of the sample is a study of blood T cells in healthy people across ages. A second roughly 6 to 11 cycle PCR used barcoded and J-beta primers. TCRdb recomputed calls from the 5' RACE reads with MiXCR, one row per CDR3 protein. The sample holds 700,000 to 950,000 distinct CDR3 sequences; more than 45% are singletons and the top ten take about 20%. This CDR3 is 18 amino acids long. Germline trimming cut 4 bases from V and 0 bases from J; bases unmatched to any gene: 15. Germline V gives CDR1 SGHDT, CDR2 YYEEEE. The sample was blood. The sequence was obtained from a man in his thirties or forties in good health. V usage is TRBV5-6 and J usage is TRBJ2-7, with 8 bases matching TRBD2. As DNA, the CDR3 is TGTGCCAGCAGCCCCCCACCCGGACTAGCTGGGATCTCCTACGAGCAGTACTTC. Its translation is CASSPPPGLAGISYEQYF.